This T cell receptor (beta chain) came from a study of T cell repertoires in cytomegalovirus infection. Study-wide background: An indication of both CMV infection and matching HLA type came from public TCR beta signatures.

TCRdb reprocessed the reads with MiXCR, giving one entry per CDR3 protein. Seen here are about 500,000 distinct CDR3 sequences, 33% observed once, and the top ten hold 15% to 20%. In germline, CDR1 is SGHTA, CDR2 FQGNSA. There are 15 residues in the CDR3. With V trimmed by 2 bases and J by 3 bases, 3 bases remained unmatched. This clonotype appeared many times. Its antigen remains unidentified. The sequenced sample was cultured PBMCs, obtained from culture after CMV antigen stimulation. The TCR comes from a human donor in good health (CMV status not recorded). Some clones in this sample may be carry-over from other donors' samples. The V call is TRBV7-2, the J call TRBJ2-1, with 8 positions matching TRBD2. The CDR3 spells CASSLWREVYNEQFF. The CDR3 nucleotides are TGTGCCAGCAGCTTATGGCGGGAGGTCTACAATGAGCAGTTCTTC.